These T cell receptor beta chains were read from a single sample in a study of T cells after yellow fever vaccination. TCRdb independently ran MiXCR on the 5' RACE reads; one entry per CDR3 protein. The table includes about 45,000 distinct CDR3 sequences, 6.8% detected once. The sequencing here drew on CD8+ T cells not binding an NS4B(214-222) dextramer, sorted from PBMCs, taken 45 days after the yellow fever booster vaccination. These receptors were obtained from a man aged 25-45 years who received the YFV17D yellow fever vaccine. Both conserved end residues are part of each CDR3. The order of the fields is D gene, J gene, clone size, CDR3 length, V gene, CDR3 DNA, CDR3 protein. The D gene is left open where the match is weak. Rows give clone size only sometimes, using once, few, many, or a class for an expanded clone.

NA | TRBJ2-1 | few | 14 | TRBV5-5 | TGTGCCAGCAGCCTACCGGCTTCCTCTAATGAGCAGTTCTTC | CASSLPASSNEQFF
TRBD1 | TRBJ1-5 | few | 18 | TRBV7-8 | TGTGCCAGCAGCTCCCGGGACAGGGGACCCTATAGCAATCAGCCCCAGCATTTT | CASSSRDRGPYSNQPQHF
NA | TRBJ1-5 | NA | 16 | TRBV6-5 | TGTGCCAGCAGCCTTACTCCTTATCCGGGAAAACAGCCCCAGCATTTT | CASSLTPYPGKQPQHF
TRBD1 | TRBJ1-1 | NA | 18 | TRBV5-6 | TGTGCCAGCAGCTTGGACCGGGACAGGGGGGAGGTGAACACTGAAGCTTTCTTT | CASSLDRDRGEVNTEAFF
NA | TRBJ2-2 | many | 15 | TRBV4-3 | TGCGCCAGCAGCCAATTTAGCGGTAACACCGGGGAGCTGTTTTTT | CASSQFSGNTGELFF
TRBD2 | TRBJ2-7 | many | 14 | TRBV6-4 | TGTGCCAGCAGCCTTGGACTAGGCTTCTACGAGCAGTACTTC | CASSLGLGFYEQYF
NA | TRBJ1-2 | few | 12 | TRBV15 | TGTGCCACGGGGGGACCAAACTATGGCTACACCTTC | CATGGPNYGYTF
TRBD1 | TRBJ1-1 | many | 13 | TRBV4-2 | TGTGCCAGCCCTTGCAGGGGGAGGACTGAAGCTTTCTTT | CASPCRGRTEAFF
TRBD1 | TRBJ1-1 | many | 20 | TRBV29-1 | TGCAGCGTTGTGGCCCGGCCGACAGGGGGCGAGGGATGGCTGAACACTGAAGCTTTCTTT | CSVVARPTGGEGWLNTEAFF
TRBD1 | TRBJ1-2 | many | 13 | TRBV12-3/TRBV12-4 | TGTGCCAGCAGTCCGACAGGGGCCTATGGCTACACCTTC | CASSPTGAYGYTF
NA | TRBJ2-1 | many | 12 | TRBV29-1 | TGCAGCGTTGAATCAGGGGCCCATGAGCAGTTCTTC | CSVESGAHEQFF
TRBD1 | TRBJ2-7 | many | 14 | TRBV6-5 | TGTGCCAGCAGTTCATACGACAGGGTCTACGAGCAGTACTTC | CASSSYDRVYEQYF
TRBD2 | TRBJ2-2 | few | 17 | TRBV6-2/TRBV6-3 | TGTGCCAGCACCATACCTCGACTAGCGGGGATCACCGGGGAGCTGTTTTTT | CASTIPRLAGITGELFF
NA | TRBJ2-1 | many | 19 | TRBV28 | TGTGCCAGCAGTTTGGGTCTAGCCCGGGGTGGGTACGGATACAATGAGCAGTTCTTC | CASSLGLARGGYGYNEQFF
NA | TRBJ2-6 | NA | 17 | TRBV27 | TGTGCCAGCAGTACCCCCGGGCCGCGACGGGGGGCCAACGTCCTGACTTTC | CASSTPGPRRGANVLTF
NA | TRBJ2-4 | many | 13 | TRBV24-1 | TGTGCCACGTTACACTTAGCCAAAAACATTCAGTACTTC | CATLHLAKNIQYF
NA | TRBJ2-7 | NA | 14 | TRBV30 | TGTGCCTGGAGTGTGGGGACCCCCACCTACGAGCAGTACTTC | CAWSVGTPTYEQYF
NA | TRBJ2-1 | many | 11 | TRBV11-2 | TGTGCCAGCAGCCAGAACAATGAGCAGTTCTTC | CASSQNNEQFF
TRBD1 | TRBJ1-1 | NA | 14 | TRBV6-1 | TGTGCCAGCACTAAGACAGGGTGGAACACTGAAGCTTTCTTT | CASTKTGWNTEAFF
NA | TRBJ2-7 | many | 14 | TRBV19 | TGTGCCAGTAGTATAGATTTCGGCAGCTACGAGCAGTACTTC | CASSIDFGSYEQYF
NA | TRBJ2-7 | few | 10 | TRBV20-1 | TGCAGTGCCAGGGACTACGAGCAGTACTTC | CSARDYEQYF
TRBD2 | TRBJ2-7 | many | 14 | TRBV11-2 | TGTGCCAGCAGCTTATGGGGGGGGACGTACGAGCAGTACTTC | CASSLWGGTYEQYF
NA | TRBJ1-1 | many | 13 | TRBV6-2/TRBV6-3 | TGTGCCAGCAGGCAGGCCCTGAACACTGAAGCTTTCTTT | CASRQALNTEAFF